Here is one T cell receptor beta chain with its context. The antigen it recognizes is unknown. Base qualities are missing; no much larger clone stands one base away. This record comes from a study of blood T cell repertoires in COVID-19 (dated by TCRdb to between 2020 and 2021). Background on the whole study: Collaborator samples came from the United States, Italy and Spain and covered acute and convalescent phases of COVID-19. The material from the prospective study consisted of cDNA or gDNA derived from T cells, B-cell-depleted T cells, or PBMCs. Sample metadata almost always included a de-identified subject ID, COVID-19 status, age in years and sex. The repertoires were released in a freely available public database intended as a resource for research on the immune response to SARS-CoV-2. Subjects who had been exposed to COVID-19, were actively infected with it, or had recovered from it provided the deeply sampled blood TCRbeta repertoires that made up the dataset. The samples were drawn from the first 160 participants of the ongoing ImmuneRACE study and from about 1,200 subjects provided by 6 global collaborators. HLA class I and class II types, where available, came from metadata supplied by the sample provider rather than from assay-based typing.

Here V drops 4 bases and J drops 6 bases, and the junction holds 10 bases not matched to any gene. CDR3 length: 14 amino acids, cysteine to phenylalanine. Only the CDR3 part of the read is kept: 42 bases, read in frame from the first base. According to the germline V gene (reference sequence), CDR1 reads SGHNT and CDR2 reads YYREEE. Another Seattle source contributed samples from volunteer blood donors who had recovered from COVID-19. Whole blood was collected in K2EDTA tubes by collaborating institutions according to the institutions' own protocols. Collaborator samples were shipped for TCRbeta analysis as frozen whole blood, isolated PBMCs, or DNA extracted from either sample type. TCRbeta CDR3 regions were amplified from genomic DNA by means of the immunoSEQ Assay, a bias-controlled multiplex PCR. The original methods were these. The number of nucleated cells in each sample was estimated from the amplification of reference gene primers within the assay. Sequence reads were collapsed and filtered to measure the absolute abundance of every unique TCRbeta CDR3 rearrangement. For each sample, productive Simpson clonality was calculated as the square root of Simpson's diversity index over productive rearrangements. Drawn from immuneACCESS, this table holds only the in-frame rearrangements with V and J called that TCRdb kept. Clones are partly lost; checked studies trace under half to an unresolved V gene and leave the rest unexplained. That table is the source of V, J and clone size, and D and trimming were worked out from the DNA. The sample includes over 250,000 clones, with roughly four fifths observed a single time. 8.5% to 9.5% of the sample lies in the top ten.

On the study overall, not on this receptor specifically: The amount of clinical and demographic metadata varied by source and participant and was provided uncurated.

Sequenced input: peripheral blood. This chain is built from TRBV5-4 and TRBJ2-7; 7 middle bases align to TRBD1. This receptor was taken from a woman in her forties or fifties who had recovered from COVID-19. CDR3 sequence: CASSPPGQLSEQYF. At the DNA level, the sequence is TGTGCCAGCAGCCCACCGGGACAGCTCTCCGAGCAGTACTTC.